Described below is a single T cell receptor (beta chain) sequence and its context. In its sample, this clonotype was seen a few times. This receptor's antigen is unknown. Base qualities are missing; no much larger clone stands one base away. The TCR beta CDR3 regions were amplified from the RNA transcripts. The first round of RT-PCR for the TCR CDR3 was performed with the HTBI primer set and the Qiagen OneStep RT-PCR kit. The libraries were constructed in a second round of multiplex PCR and then size-selected and purified. Libraries were sequenced paired-end with 100 bp reads on an Illumina HiSeq2000. In the original analysis: SOAPnuke was used to process the raw data, with reads discarded if the reads contained adapters or uncalled bases, had a mean Phred below 15, or lacked an exact constant-primer or identifier match. High-quality paired reads were merged using COPE v1.2.5, and each unique nucleotide sequence was defined as a clonotype. MiTCR v1.1 was used to align the clonotypes against IMGT TRBV, TRBD and TRBJ reference segments. Analysis was restricted to V-J combinations with a frequency above 0.0001, which covered 98% to 99.2% of repertoires. The TCS score was defined as the ratio of F50 (clonal expansion) to E x V (chaos), calculated using BLOSUM62-based TCRdist between CDR3 peptides within each V-J. Welch's t-statistics and random forest reduced around 510 V-J features to 13, which were used in a naive Bayes classifier (R e1071). The similarity between thyroid and blood repertoires was quantified using the Morisita-Horn index. TCRdb's own reprocessing of the public reads used fastp at Q25 and MiXCR and kept productive beta chains. Every distinct CDR3 protein forms one entry, paired with its most common genes and DNA. The V and J calls shown here were made by TCRdb, not taken from the authors' results. The sample records 550,000 to 600,000 distinct CDR3 sequences, around 46% of which are singletons. The leading ten clones occupy around 20% of the sample.

The data derive from a study of T cells in Graves' hyperthyroidism and ophthalmopathy (dated by TCRdb to the late 2010s). The study in broad terms: A discovery cohort of around 98 patients, approximately 45 with Graves' ophthalmopathy and roughly 59 with stable Graves' hyperthyroidism, was used to find distinguishing TCR V-J signatures. An independent validation cohort of under 20 hyperthyroidism patients and approximately 17 patients who later progressed to ophthalmopathy tested prospective prediction of ophthalmopathy. The 100 discovery patients were randomly divided into training and test sets at a 7:3 ratio. Thyroid tissue and blood T-cell repertoires from several Graves' hyperthyroidism patients were also compared in the study. Once sampling was done, hyperthyroidism patients were given methimazole at a starting dose of 30 mg daily, whereas ophthalmopathy patients were given high-dose intravenous methylprednisolone. The paper reports TCR Vbeta CDR3 sequencing of approximately 130 peripheral blood samples: approximately 41 ophthalmopathy, under 80 hyperthyroidism and 17 progressor patients.

Any patient with an uncontrolled infection, another autoimmune disease, pregnancy or lactation was excluded. Diagnoses were based on clinical symptoms, serum thyroxine and TRAb, thyroid ultrasound and orbital computed tomography. Total RNA was extracted with Trizol reagent, and quality was checked on an Agilent 2100 Bioanalyzer. Trimming takes 0 bases from V and 5 bases from J, and the germline ends sit 21 bases apart. The CDR3 sequence holds 17 residues, the cysteine and phenylalanine included. Only CDR3 DNA remains: 51 bases, in frame from the first base. The germline V gene encodes CDR1 SGHRS and CDR2 YFSETQ. Broader findings and caveats from the paper: A 13 V-J signature model separated ophthalmopathy from stable hyperthyroidism, with 87.88% sensitivity and roughly 84% specificity in cross-validation and 80%/75% in testing. Sample size was not statistically predetermined, and blinding of investigators to group allocation was not performed. In validation, the model predicted progression to ophthalmopathy a median of approximately 6.3 months before onset, with approximately 70% sensitivity and just under 75% specificity. Blood samples also contained most of the expanded thyroid clonotypes (frequency above 0.001), which suggests that blood repertoires may reflect thyroid immune responses.

Material: peripheral blood or thyroid tissue (not recorded which). Rearrangement joined TRBV5-1 to TRBJ2-7; the D gene is unclear. This receptor was taken from an adult woman with Graves' disease, either hyperthyroidism or ophthalmopathy (not recorded which). In nucleotide form, the sequence is TGCGCCAGCAGCTTGGACGAACCGGGCCGCCCCAAAGACGAGCAGTACTTC. This gives the protein CASSLDEPGRPKDEQYF.